The clone carrying this T cell receptor beta chain was counted a single time. The antigen is unknown. The entry originates in a study of CD8+ T cells in alopecia areata. The overall study: Tofacitinib ran for 6 to 18 months before 6 months off drug.

Peripheral blood, together with lesional scalp punch biopsies, was collected from alopecia areata patients. RNA extraction and reverse transcription yielded cDNA as sequencing template. Sequenced by immunoSEQ multiplex PCR; TCRdb stores in-frame clones only, minus some. This sample yields about 130,000 clones, of which almost 50% are seen a single time; roughly 20% belongs to the top ten. The CDR3 is made up of 12 amino acids. Per germline, CDR1 SNHLY and CDR2 FYNNEI. J lost 2 bases, V lost 8 bases, and 2 bases had no gene match. General study results and limits: Lesional scalp, especially alopecia totalis/universalis, showed higher clonality than normal scalp. Sharing of TCR sequences between patients (possibly for HLA-related reasons) was less clear than in mice.

The chain recombines TRBV2 with TRBJ2-5; 7 bases align to TRBD2. The sample consisted of CD8+ T cells sorted from blood, taken at week 0. This clonotype was sampled from a human donor with alopecia areata. CDR3 coding DNA: TGTGCCAGCCTAGCGGTTCAAGAGACCCAGTACTTC. It translates to CASLAVQETQYF. The full variable domain, in which reference TRBV2 and TRBJ2-5 provide the parts outside the CDR3, is EPEVTQTPSHQVTQMGQEVILRCVPISNHLYFYWYRQILGQKVEFLVSFYNNEISEKSEIFDDQFSVERPDGSNFTLKIRSTKLEDSAMYFCASLAVQETQYFGPGTRLLVL.